This TCR beta chain was sequenced during a study of CD8 T cells in Susac syndrome. The authors reverse transcribed roughly 0.5 to 1 ug RNA with random hexamers. From the immunoSEQ multiplex PCR reads, TCRdb called clonotypes with MiXCR, one entry per CDR3 protein. The table has approximately 190,000 distinct CDR3 sequences, over 90% seen once; the top ten hold 0.15% to 0.2%. Per the germline V gene, CDR1 is GTSNPN and CDR2 is SVGIG (reference sequence). The CDR3 extends over 15 amino acids. The ends were cut back, 8 bases at V and 4 bases at J, with 23 bases in the middle. Patients with Susac syndrome showed fulfilment of recently defined diagnostic criteria for definite or probable disease.

This chain connects TRBV30 to TRBJ2-5; D is possibly TRBD2 (7 bases). Sequencing was carried out using CD8+ T cells from PBMCs. The sequence came from a human donor with Susac syndrome. CDR3 in DNA: TGTGCCCAGTCGCACCTGGGGGGCGGGGGAGAGACCCAGTACTTC. Translating it yields CAQSHLGGGGETQYF.